These 27 T cell receptor beta chains share one sample of origin, sequenced in a study of T-cell memory formation after mild COVID-19. TCRdb ran MiXCR on the 5' RACE reads and lists one entry per CDR3 protein. The sample carries a few hundred thousand distinct CDR3 sequences, roughly 22% recorded once. Sequenced input: PBMCs or a T cell subset sorted from them (not recorded which). These receptors were collected from an adult woman who had mild COVID-19 (a few samples of this study predate the infection). Cell type and time point are not known.

V gene TRBV6-6 combines with J gene TRBJ2-3, with 9 positions matching TRBD2. The CDR3 consists of 16 residues. CDR1 is MNHNY, CDR2 SVGAGI, per germline (reference sequence). V lost 0 bases, J lost 1 base, and 2 bases stayed unmatched. The CDR3 DNA reads as TGTGCCAGCAGTTACTCCAGACTAGCGGGCACAGATACGCAGTATTTT. Translated: CASSYSRLAGTDTQYF.

This clonotype was detected ten times or more. The genes are TRBV30 and TRBJ2-7, with D tentatively TRBD1 or TRBD2 (5 bases each). This CDR3 is 13 amino acids long. Trimming pared 8 bases from V and 0 bases from J, leaving 14 bases between. Germline values: CDR1 GTSNPN, CDR2 SVGIG (reference sequence). The CDR3 nucleotides are TGTGCCCTGGGAGACAGCTTCTCCTACGAGCAGTACTTC. Translated, it gives CALGDSFSYEQYF.

V usage is TRBV12-3 or TRBV12-4 and J usage is TRBJ1-1; no definite D call. The CDR3 contains 13 residues. The V end was cut by 6 bases, the J end by 10 bases, with 18 bases between. In nucleotides, the CDR3 is TGTGCCAGCAGGGAAACCGGGGTTTTGGGAGCTTTCTTT. Translated: CASRETGVLGAFF.

The chain joins TRBV13 to TRBJ1-2, with 7 bases identical to TRBD1. The CDR3 runs to 15 residues. Germline CDR1 is PRHDT and CDR2 is FYEKMQ (reference sequence). Trimming at V came to 5 bases and at J to 5 bases, leaving 11 bases not matched to a gene. The CDR3 region is CASSPPGQLVYGYTF. In nucleotides, the CDR3 is TGTGCCAGCAGCCCTCCGGGACAGTTGGTTTATGGCTACACCTTC.

The CDR3 region is CASSRFRHNEQFF. CDR3 nucleotides: TGTGCCAGCAGCCGATTCCGACACAATGAGCAGTTCTTC. The genes are TRBV7-2 and TRBJ2-1; D gene ambiguous. CDR3 size: 13 residues. CDR1 SGHTA and CDR2 FQGNSA come from the germline V gene. V was cut by 5 bases and J by 5 bases, with 10 bases left in between.

The CDR3 nucleotides are TGTGCCAGCACAGGGACGATAAACTATGGCTACACCTTC. As protein: CASTGTINYGYTF. This sequence joins TRBV12-3 or TRBV12-4 and TRBJ1-2; TRBD1 is a possible D gene (5 bases). CDR3 length: 13 amino acids. V lost 7 bases and J lost 2, with 11 bases in between.

This clonotype was found once. The chain joins TRBV6-6 to TRBJ1-5; TRBD1 aligns across 10 bases. This CDR3 has 12 residues. Germline CDR1 and CDR2: MNHNY and SVGAGI (reference sequence). With V trimmed by 6 bases and J by 14 bases, 7 bases remained unmatched. CDR3 in amino acids: CASRKQTGGEHF. CDR3 in DNA: TGTGCCAGCAGAAAACAGACAGGGGGCGAGCATTTT.

At least ten counts were recorded for this clonotype. The J gene is TRBJ2-2, the V gene TRBV7-2; D remains unclear. Germline V gene data show CDR1 as SGHTA and CDR2 as FQGNSA. V dropped 5 bases and J dropped 4 bases, with 2 bases sitting between them. The CDR3 runs to 11 residues. The CDR3 loop is CASSATGELFF. CDR3 DNA sequence: TGTGCCAGCAGCGCCACCGGGGAGCTGTTTTTT.

CDR3 amino acids: CASSADQRYGYTF. For the CDR3, the DNA is TGTGCCAGCAGTGCTGACCAGCGCTATGGCTACACCTTC. The chain uses TRBV6-2 or TRBV6-3 and TRBJ1-2, with D unresolved. The CDR3 extends over 13 amino acids. Germline CDR1 MNHEY, CDR2 SVGEGT. The V and J ends lost 5 bases and 4 bases respectively, with 11 bases between them.

This chain connects TRBV27 to TRBJ1-5, with a possible D match to TRBD1 (6 bases). Germline loops: CDR1 MNHEY, CDR2 SMNVEV (reference sequence). V lost 5 bases and J lost 3, with 17 bases in between. This CDR3 comprises 16 residues. Here the CDR3 DNA reads TGTGCCAGCAGTCCCCGGGAGGGGGTACCCAATCAGCCCCAGCATTTT. Translation gives CASSPREGVPNQPQHF.

The rearrangement joins TRBV14 to TRBJ2-2; D possibly corresponds to TRBD1 (6 bases). The V gene's germline CDR1 is SGHDN and CDR2 FVKESK. The CDR3 has 14 residues. The ends were cut back, 0 bases at V and 9 bases at J, with 11 bases in the middle. The CDR3 protein is CASSQEWGPRELFF. The CDR3 bases are TGTGCCAGCAGCCAAGAATGGGGGCCACGGGAGCTGTTTTTT.

The chain employs TRBV20-1 and TRBJ2-7; perhaps TRBD1 as D (5 bases). From germline, CDR1 is DFQATT and CDR2 SNEGSKA (reference sequence). The CDR3 covers 14 residues. Trimming pared 0 bases from V and 2 bases from J, leaving 11 bases between. CDR3: CSARDPSGPYEQYF. For the CDR3, the DNA is TGCAGTGCTAGAGATCCTTCAGGGCCCTACGAGCAGTACTTC.

This clonotype has a handful of counts. In nucleotides, the CDR3 is TGTGCCTGGAGTGGCAGGCGAGGGGGGATGAACACTGAAGCTTTCTTT. Amino acid sequence: CAWSGRRGGMNTEAFF. The chain couples TRBV30 to TRBJ1-1, with D tentatively TRBD1 (6 bases). The CDR3 sequence is 16 residues long. Trimming shortened V by 1 base and J by 0 bases, and 15 bases separated the two germline ends. Germline V gene sequence: CDR1 GTSNPN, CDR2 SVGIG (reference sequence).

This clonotype was detected a few times. The genes are TRBV5-1 and TRBJ2-2, with D maybe TRBD2 (6 bases). The V end lost 6 bases, the J end lost 1 base, and 19 bases lay between the germline ends. The germline V gene has CDR1 SGHRS and CDR2 YFSETQ. CDR3 length: 17 amino acids. CDR3 nucleotides: TGCGCCAGCACCGCTTACCGGGGACTGGAGAACACCGGGGAGCTGTTTTTT. Its protein is CASTAYRGLENTGELFF.

The J gene is TRBJ1-4, the V gene TRBV20-1; 10 bases align to TRBD1. From germline, CDR1 is DFQATT and CDR2 SNEGSKA (reference sequence). The CDR3 is 13 amino acids. V dropped 5 bases and J dropped 8; count of bases not matched to a gene: 5. The CDR3 loop is CSARTGGGEKLFF. CDR3 coding DNA: TGCAGTGCTCGGACAGGGGGAGGGGAAAAACTGTTTTTT.

For the CDR3, the DNA is TGTGCCAGCAGCCATCTAAACTACGAGCAGTACTTC. Its translation is CASSHLNYEQYF. V gene TRBV3-1 combines with J gene TRBJ2-7; D ambiguous. V was pared by 3 bases and J by 3 bases, with 6 bases between. Germline V gene lookup returns CDR1 LGHDT and CDR2 YNNKEL (reference sequence). The CDR3 is 12 residues long.

This clonotype was observed many times. The V and J genes are TRBV5-1 and TRBJ1-1; 9 bases match TRBD1. CDR1 and CDR2 (germline): SGHRS, YFSETQ. V was pared by 4 bases and J by 4 bases, with 11 bases of the junction left unmatched. CDR3 length: 16 amino acids. The CDR3 sequence: CASSTGSTGGITEAFF. The CDR3 bases are TGCGCCAGCAGCACCGGATCGACAGGGGGTATCACTGAAGCTTTCTTT.

This clonotype has only one observation. The rearrangement uses TRBV19 and TRBJ2-7; 8 bases are shared with TRBD1. The CDR3 has 14 residues. Trimming at V came to 7 bases and at J to 2 bases, leaving 7 bases not matched to a gene. Germline CDR1 reads LNHDA; CDR2 reads SQIVND (reference sequence). The CDR3 DNA reads as TGTGCCAGTACTCCGACAGGGGCAGCCTACGAGCAGTACTTC. As protein: CASTPTGAAYEQYF.

The chain links TRBV5-1 to TRBJ2-1; 8 bases map to TRBD2. The CDR3 covers 14 residues. Per the germline V gene, CDR1 is SGHRS and CDR2 is YFSETQ. The J segment lost 7 bases and the V segment lost 4 bases, leaving 7 bases of the junction unmatched. CDR3 nucleotide sequence: TGCGCCAGCAGCCTCGGGGGGGCCTGGAATGAGCAGTTCTTC. This codes for CASSLGGAWNEQFF.

This clonotype was seen a handful of times. The chain recombines TRBV5-1 with TRBJ2-2; TRBD1 might be the D (5 bases). The CDR3 is 17 amino acids. V lost 4 bases to trimming and J lost 0 bases, with 16 bases between them. Germline loops: CDR1 SGHRS, CDR2 YFSETQ. The CDR3 protein is CASSPRSDSANTGELFF. The CDR3 DNA reads TGCGCCAGCAGCCCCAGGAGCGACAGCGCGAACACCGGGGAGCTGTTTTTT.

This clonotype appeared a few times. This chain links TRBV4-1 with TRBJ2-1, with 8 bases identical to TRBD1. V lost 6 bases, J lost 7 bases, and 8 bases stayed unmatched. CDR1 is MGHRA, CDR2 YSYEKL, per germline. The CDR3 is made up of 14 amino acids. In DNA form, the CDR3 reads TGCGCCAGCAGTCGGACAGGGTTGGAGAATGAGCAGTTCTTC. Protein sequence: CASSRTGLENEQFF.

This clonotype came up a few times. The chain combines TRBV3-1 with TRBJ1-5; TRBD1 matches 9 bases. Trimming at V came to 5 bases and at J to 3 bases, leaving 11 bases not matched to a gene. Germline CDR1 LGHDT, CDR2 YNNKEL (reference sequence). The CDR3 runs to 17 residues. CDR3 bases: TGTGCCAGCAGCGCCGGGACAGGGAGTAGGAACAATCAGCCCCAGCATTTT. Translating gives CASSAGTGSRNNQPQHF.

The chain couples TRBV7-9 to TRBJ1-1, with D maybe TRBD1 (5 bases). V was pared by 5 bases and J by 11 bases, with 15 bases between. Germline values: CDR1 SEHNR, CDR2 FQNEAQ (reference sequence). The CDR3 extends over 12 amino acids. CDR3 in amino acids: CASSQPGRDAFF. As DNA, the CDR3 is TGTGCCAGCAGCCAGCCTGGCAGGGACGCTTTCTTT. The complete variable domain, with remaining parts taken from reference TRBV7-9 and TRBJ1-1, reads DTGVSQNPRHKITKRGQNVTFRCDPISEHNRLYWYRQTLGQGPEFLTYFQNEAQLEKSRLLSDRFSAERPKGSFSTLEIQRTEQGDSAMYLCASSQPGRDAFFGQGTRLTVV.

A few counts support this clonotype. The rearrangement uses TRBV12-3 or TRBV12-4 and TRBJ2-2; perhaps TRBD2 as D (5 bases). V lost 6 bases and J lost 3, with 8 bases in between. This CDR3 region has 13 residues. The CDR3: CASRPEDTGELFF. The CDR3 nucleotides are TGTGCCAGCAGGCCGGAGGACACCGGGGAGCTGTTTTTT.

This clonotype was detected many times. The chain employs TRBV12-3 or TRBV12-4 and TRBJ2-5, with 9 bases fitting TRBD1. Germline trimming cut 0 bases from V and 5 bases from J; bases unmatched to any gene: 7. The CDR3 runs 16 residues. The CDR3 loop reads CASSLALYRGRETQYF. DNA of the CDR3: TGTGCCAGCAGTTTAGCCCTGTACAGGGGGCGGGAGACCCAGTACTTC.

This clonotype appeared a few times. This rearrangement joins TRBV24-1 to TRBJ2-1; D may match TRBD1 or TRBD2 (5 bases each). V was clipped by 1 base and J by 16 bases, with 13 bases between them. Germline V gene lookup returns CDR1 KGHDR and CDR2 SFDVKD. This CDR3 has 12 residues. The CDR3 sequence is CATSDFGRDHFF. CDR3 in DNA: TGTGCCACCAGTGATTTCGGCAGGGACCACTTCTTC.

The genes are TRBV7-2 and TRBJ1-2; D not resolved. This CDR3 has 17 amino acids. Germline lookup yields CDR1 SGHTA and CDR2 FQGNSA. V was pared by 5 bases and J by 2 bases, with 21 bases between. CDR3 nucleotides: TGTGCCAGCAGCCCCTTGGAGGCACCTTACCCGAACTATGGCTACACCTTC. It specifies CASSPLEAPYPNYGYTF.